This T cell receptor beta chain was sequenced in a study of glioma-infiltrating T cells after dendritic cell vaccination. Turning to the study itself: Autologous tumor lysate-pulsed dendritic cell vaccination was given between about 2003 and 2013. Dendritic cells derived from monocytes and pulsed with autologous tumor lysate formed the vaccine.

The germline V gene encodes CDR1 SGHTA and CDR2 FQGNSA. With 6 bases clipped from V and 0 bases from J, the junction kept 3 bases outside the gene matches. This CDR3 region has 14 residues. Time point noted: after dendritic cell vaccination, including at tumor progression/relapse. Selection required adequate fresh-frozen tumor tissue plus more than two years' survival data. Isocitrate dehydrogenase mutation was absent in all glioblastoma patients. Data came from immunoSEQ multiplex PCR; TCRdb stores just in-frame clones and leaves some out. The sample lists approximately 62,000 clones, approximately 86% occurring once.

This specimen was blood, taken after dendritic cell vaccination. The genes are TRBV7-2 and TRBJ2-7; TRBD1 aligns across 9 bases. The receptor was isolated from a human donor with glioblastoma. The CDR3 DNA reads as TGTGCCAGCAGGCGGACAGGGGACTCCTACGAGCAGTACTTC. It translates to CASRRTGDSYEQYF. Complete variable domain (other parts from reference TRBV7-2 and TRBJ2-7): GAGVSQSPSNKVTEKGKDVELRCDPISGHTALYWYRQSLGQGLEFLIYFQGNSAPDKSGLPSDRFSAERTGGSVSTLTIQRTQQEDSAVYLCASRRTGDSYEQYFGPGTRLTVT.